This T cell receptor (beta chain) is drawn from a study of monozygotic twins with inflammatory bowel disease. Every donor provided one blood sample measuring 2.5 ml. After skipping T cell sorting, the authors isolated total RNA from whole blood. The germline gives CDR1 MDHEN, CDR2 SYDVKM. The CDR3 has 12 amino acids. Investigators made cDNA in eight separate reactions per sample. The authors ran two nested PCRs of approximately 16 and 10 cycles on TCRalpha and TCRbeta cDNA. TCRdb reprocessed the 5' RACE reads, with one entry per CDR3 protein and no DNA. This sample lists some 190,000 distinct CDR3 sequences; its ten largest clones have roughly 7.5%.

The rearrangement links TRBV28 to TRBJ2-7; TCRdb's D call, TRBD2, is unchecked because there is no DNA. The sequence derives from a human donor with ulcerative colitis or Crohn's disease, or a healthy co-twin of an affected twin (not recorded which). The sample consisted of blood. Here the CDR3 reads CASSPQYNEQYF.